This entry concerns a single TCR beta chain. In the original workflow: Counts of nucleated cells, estimated from reference gene primer amplification, were obtained. TCRdb's table, derived via immunoSEQ multiplex PCR, lists solely in-frame clones and lacks some. V, J and clone size were drawn from that table, and D and trimming were deduced from the DNA. The sample includes roughly 460,000 clones, over 85% seen only once; the top ten take 0.8% to 0.9%. These data are taken from a study of blood T cell repertoires in COVID-19. The CDR3 spans 18 residues. With 1 base removed from V and 5 bases from J, the gap between germline ends came to 24 bases. The germline CDR1 and CDR2 sequences are LGHNA and YNFKEQ.

The chain carries TRBV4-2 and TRBJ2-7, with TRBD2 as a possible D gene (6 bases). The sequence came from a man aged 18-30 years with COVID-19, enrolled during active disease. The source material was peripheral blood. The CDR3 DNA follows: TGTGCCAGCAGCCAAGCACAGACTTTGGGACTTGGTTCCCACGAGCAGTACTTC. Translated, it gives CASSQAQTLGLGSHEQYF.